This TCR beta chain was identified during a study of OX40 agonist ivuxolimab in advanced cancers. Overall study findings and caveats: Normalized T-cell clonal expansion was also low in some nonresponders.

Produced via immunoSEQ multiplex PCR; TCRdb's table is partial and in-frame only. The sample holds almost 50,000 clones; around 81% are singletons and the top ten take 6% to 7.5%. Germline V gives CDR1 LNHDA, CDR2 SQIVND (reference sequence). This CDR3 contains 13 residues. Trimming cost V 3 bases and J 6 bases, with 11 bases left between them. A remark on this clone: Its specificity is not known.

The gene calls are TRBV19 and TRBJ1-1, with D uncertain. This clonotype originated in an adult with an advanced solid tumor such as melanoma, head and neck, liver or kidney cancer. Source: CD4+ or CD8+ T cells sorted from blood, taken in a trial of the OX40 agonist ivuxolimab. The CDR3 is CASSIQVRSEAFF. CDR3 nucleotide sequence: TGTGCCAGTAGTATTCAGGTACGCTCTGAAGCTTTCTTT.